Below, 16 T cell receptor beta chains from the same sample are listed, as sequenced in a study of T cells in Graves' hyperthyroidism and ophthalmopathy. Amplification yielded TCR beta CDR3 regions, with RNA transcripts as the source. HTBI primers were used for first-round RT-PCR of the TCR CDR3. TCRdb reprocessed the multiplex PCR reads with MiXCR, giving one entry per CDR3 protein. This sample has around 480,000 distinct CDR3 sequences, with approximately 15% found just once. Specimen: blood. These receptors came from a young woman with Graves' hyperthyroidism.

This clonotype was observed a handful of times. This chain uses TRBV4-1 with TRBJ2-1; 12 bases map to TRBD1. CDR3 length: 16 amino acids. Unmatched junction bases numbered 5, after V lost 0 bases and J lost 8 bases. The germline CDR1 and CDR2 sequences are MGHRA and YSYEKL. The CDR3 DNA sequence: TGCGCCAGCAGCCAAGAGGGGGACAGGGGGCTTCATGAGCAGTTCTTC. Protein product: CASSQEGDRGLHEQFF.

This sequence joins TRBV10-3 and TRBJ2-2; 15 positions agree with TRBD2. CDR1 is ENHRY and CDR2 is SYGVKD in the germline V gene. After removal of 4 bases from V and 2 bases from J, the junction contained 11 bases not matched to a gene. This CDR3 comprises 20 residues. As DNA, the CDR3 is TGTGCCATCAGTGTCCTTCGGACTAGCGGGAGGGCCGCAAACACCGGGGAGCTGTTTTTT. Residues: CAISVLRTSGRAANTGELFF.

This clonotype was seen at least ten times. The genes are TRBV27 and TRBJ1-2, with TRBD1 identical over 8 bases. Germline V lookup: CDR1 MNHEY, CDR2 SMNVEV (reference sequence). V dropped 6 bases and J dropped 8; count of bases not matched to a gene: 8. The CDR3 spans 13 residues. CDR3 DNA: TGTGCCAGCAGCCCAACAGGGGGAGGGGGCTACACCTTC. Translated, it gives CASSPTGGGGYTF.

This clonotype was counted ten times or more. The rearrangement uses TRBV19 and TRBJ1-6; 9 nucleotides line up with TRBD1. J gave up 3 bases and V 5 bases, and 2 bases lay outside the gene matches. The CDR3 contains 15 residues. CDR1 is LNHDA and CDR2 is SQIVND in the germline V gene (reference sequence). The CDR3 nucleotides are TGTGCCAGTAGTCCGACAGGGGGCTATAATTCACCCCTCCACTTT. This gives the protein CASSPTGGYNSPLHF.

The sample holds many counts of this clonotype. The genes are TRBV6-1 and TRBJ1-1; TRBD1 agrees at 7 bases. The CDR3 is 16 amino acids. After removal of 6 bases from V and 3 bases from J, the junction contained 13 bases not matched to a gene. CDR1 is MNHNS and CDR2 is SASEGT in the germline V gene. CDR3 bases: TGTGCCAGCAGCGCCGGGACAGACGGAAAAGACACTGAAGCTTTCTTT. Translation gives CASSAGTDGKDTEAFF.

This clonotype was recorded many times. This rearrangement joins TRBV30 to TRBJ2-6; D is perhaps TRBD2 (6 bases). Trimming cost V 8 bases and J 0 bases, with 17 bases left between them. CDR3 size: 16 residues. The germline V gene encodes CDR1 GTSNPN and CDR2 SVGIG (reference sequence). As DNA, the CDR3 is TGTGCCCTCTCGGGGGAGCGTTACTCTGGGGCCAACGTCCTGACTTTC. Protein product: CALSGERYSGANVLTF.

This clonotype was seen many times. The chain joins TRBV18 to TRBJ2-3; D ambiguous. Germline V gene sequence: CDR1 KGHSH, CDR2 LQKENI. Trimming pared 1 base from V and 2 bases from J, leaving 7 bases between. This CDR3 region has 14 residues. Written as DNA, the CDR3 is TGTGCCAGCTCACCACGGCACCTCACAGATACGCAGTATTTT. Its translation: CASSPRHLTDTQYF.

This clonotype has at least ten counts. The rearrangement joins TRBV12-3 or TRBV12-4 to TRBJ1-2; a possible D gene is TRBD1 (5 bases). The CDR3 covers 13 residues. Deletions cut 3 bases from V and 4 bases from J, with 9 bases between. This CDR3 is CASSFRDRYGYTF. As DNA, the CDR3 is TGTGCCAGCAGTTTTAGGGACCGCTATGGCTACACCTTC.

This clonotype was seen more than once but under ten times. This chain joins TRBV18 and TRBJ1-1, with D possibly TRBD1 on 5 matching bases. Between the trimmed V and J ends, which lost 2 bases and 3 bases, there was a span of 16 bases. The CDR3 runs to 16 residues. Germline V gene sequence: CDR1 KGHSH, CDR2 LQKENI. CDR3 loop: CASSPDYQGSYTEAFF. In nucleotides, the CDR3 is TGTGCCAGCTCACCAGACTACCAGGGATCGTACACTGAAGCTTTCTTT.

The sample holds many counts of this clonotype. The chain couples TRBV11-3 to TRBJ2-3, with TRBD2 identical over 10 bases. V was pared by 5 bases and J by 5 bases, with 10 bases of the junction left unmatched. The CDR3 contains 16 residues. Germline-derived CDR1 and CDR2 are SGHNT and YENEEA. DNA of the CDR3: TGTGCCAGCAGCATCGGACTAGCGGAACGGGGAGATACGCAGTATTTT. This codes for CASSIGLAERGDTQYF.

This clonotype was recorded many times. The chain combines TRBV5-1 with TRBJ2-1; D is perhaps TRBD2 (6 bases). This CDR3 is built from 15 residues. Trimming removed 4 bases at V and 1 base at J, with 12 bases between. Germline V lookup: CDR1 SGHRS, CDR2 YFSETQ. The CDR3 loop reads CASSPETRSYNEQFF. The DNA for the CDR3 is TGCGCCAGCAGCCCGGAGACTAGGTCCTACAATGAGCAGTTCTTC.

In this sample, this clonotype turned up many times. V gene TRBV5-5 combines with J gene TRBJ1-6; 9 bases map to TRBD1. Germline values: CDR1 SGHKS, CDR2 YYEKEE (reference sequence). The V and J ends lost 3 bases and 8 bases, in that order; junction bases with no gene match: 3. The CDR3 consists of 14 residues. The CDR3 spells CASSSTGGHSPLHF. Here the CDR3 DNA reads TGTGCCAGCAGCTCGACAGGGGGGCATTCACCCCTCCACTTT.

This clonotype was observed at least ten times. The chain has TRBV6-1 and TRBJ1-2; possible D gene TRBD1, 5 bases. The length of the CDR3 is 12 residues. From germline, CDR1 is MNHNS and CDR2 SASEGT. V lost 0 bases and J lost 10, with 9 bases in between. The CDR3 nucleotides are TGTGCCAGCAGTGAAGCTGGGGCAGCCTACACCTTC. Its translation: CASSEAGAAYTF.

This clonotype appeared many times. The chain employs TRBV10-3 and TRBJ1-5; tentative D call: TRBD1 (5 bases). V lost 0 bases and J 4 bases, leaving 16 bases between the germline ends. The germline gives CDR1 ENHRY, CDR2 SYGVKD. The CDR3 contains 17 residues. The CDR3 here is CAISESNTRVPNQPQHF. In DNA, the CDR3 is TGTGCCATCAGTGAGTCGAATACCAGGGTCCCGAATCAGCCCCAGCATTTT.

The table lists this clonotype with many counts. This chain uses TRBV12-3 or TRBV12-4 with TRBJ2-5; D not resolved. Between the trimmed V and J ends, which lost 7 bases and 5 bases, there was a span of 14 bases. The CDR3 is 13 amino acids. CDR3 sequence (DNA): TGTGCCAGCACCCTCGGAATGGAGGAGACCCAGTACTTC. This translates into CASTLGMEETQYF.

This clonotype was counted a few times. The CDR3 protein is CASSELGGTGELFF. The CDR3 nucleotides are TGTGCCAGCAGCGAGCTGGGGGGCACCGGGGAGCTGTTTTTT. The chain uses TRBV7-9 and TRBJ2-2, with TRBD2 as a possible D gene (6 bases). Trimming took off 5 bases at V and 4 bases at J, with 11 bases between the two ends. Germline assignment: CDR1 SEHNR and CDR2 FQNEAQ (reference sequence). The CDR3 is made up of 14 amino acids.